The 15 T cell receptor beta chains in this list originate from one sample, sequenced in a study of blood T cell repertoires in COVID-19. Using immunoSEQ multiplex PCR, the repertoire was profiled, and TCRdb retains in-frame clones only, with some absent. The sample holds about 300,000 clones, about 91% seen once. Sequencing was carried out using peripheral blood. These receptors were taken from a woman in her twenties or thirties with COVID-19, enrolled during active disease.

The rearrangement joins TRBV7-8 to TRBJ2-2; 12 nucleotides match TRBD1. The CDR3 has 16 amino acids. The V gene's germline CDR1 is SGHVS and CDR2 FQNEAQ. Trimming took 7 bases from V and 0 from J; bases not matched to a gene: 3. The CDR3 loop reads CASKGTGGSNTGELFF. The CDR3 DNA sequence: TGTGCCAGCAAGGGGACAGGGGGCTCGAACACCGGGGAGCTGTTTTTT.

This chain joins TRBV9 and TRBJ2-3; the match to TRBD2 covers 8 bases. CDR3 length: 16 amino acids. Germline-derived CDR1 and CDR2 are SGDLS and YYNGEE. Trimming at V came to 3 bases and at J to 6 bases, leaving 12 bases not matched to a gene. The CDR3 nucleotides read TGTGCCAGCAGCGCCACGGCCGGGACTAGAGGCGATACGCAGTATTTT. It translates to CASSATAGTRGDTQYF.

This sequence joins TRBV2 and TRBJ1-5, with D possibly being TRBD1 (6 bases). The length of the CDR3 is 15 residues. V lost 6 bases, J lost 1 base, and 13 bases lay in between. The germline gives CDR1 SNHLY, CDR2 FYNNEI. CDR3 protein: CASRAQGVSNQPQHF. The CDR3 nucleotides are TGTGCCAGCAGGGCACAGGGAGTCAGCAATCAGCCCCAGCATTTT.

This chain links TRBV9 with TRBJ2-5, with 13 bases fitting TRBD2. Germline CDR1 reads SGDLS; CDR2 reads YYNGEE. This CDR3 has 15 residues. V gave up 4 bases and J gave up 5 bases; unmatched junction bases: 5. CDR3 sequence: CASSFTSGGAETQYF. The CDR3 coding sequence is TGTGCCAGCAGCTTTACTAGCGGGGGGGCGGAGACCCAGTACTTC.

The chain couples TRBV5-5 to TRBJ1-5, with TRBD1 matching over 8 bases. V lost 4 bases and J lost 7; bases outside the gene matches: 7. CDR3 size: 14 residues. Germline V gives CDR1 SGHKS, CDR2 YYEKEE (reference sequence). CDR3 sequence: CASSPGQGWQPQHF. CDR3 DNA sequence: TGTGCCAGCAGCCCCGGACAGGGATGGCAGCCCCAGCATTTT.

The genes are TRBV5-4 and TRBJ1-1; 7 bases align to TRBD1. The CDR3 runs to 14 residues. CDR1 is SGHNT, CDR2 YYREEE, per germline (reference sequence). V lost 5 bases, J lost 3 bases, and 7 bases stayed unmatched. CDR3 protein: CASRPAGGDTEAFF. DNA for the CDR3: TGTGCCAGCAGGCCTGCAGGGGGTGACACTGAAGCTTTCTTT.

J is TRBJ2-2 and V is TRBV5-1; D possibly corresponds to TRBD2 (5 bases). Per the germline V gene, CDR1 is SGHRS and CDR2 is YFSETQ. This CDR3 spans 16 amino acids. With 0 bases removed from V and 1 base from J, the gap between germline ends came to 10 bases. The CDR3 coding sequence is TGCGCCAGCAGCTTGGGAAACCGGGAGAACACCGGGGAGCTGTTTTTT. Translation gives CASSLGNRENTGELFF.

This clone was counted once. The chain recombines TRBV19 with TRBJ2-5; D is unresolved. The germline CDR1 and CDR2 sequences are LNHDA and SQIVND (reference sequence). The CDR3 spans 13 residues. V was cut by 8 bases and J by 2 bases, with 12 bases left in between. CDR3: CASALNSQETQYF. DNA of the CDR3: TGTGCCAGTGCCTTGAACAGTCAAGAGACCCAGTACTTC.

V and J are TRBV7-9 and TRBJ2-2; TRBD2 might be the D (5 bases). Germline V gives CDR1 SEHNR, CDR2 FQNEAQ (reference sequence). CDR3 length: 15 amino acids. Trimming cost V 2 bases and J 4 bases, with 11 bases left between them. The DNA for the CDR3 is TGTGCCAGCAGCTTAATCGGGGAAAGCACCGGGGAGCTGTTTTTT. This sequence encodes CASSLIGESTGELFF.

The V and J genes are TRBV11-2 and TRBJ2-5; 8 bases align to TRBD2. There are 15 residues in the CDR3. The V segment lost 5 bases and the J segment 0 bases; nucleotides outside the gene matches: 5. Germline-derived CDR1 and CDR2 are SGHAT and FQNNGV. The CDR3 here is CASSRSGGYQETQYF. For the CDR3, the DNA is TGTGCCAGCAGCCGCAGCGGGGGTTACCAAGAGACCCAGTACTTC.

Within the sample, this clone is medium-sized. The rearrangement links TRBV4-1 to TRBJ2-7; 12 nucleotides align to TRBD2. J was trimmed by 3 bases and V by 2 bases; bases with no gene match: 5. Germline CDR1 and CDR2: MGHRA and YSYEKL. The CDR3 consists of 16 residues. This CDR3 reads CASSQFPGLAGYEQYF. CDR3 DNA: TGCGCCAGCAGCCAATTTCCGGGACTAGCGGGCTACGAGCAGTACTTC.

In its sample, this clone was seen once. The rearrangement joins TRBV7-9 to TRBJ2-1, with D perhaps matching TRBD2 (7 bases). The CDR3 totals 13 residues. The ends were cut back, 5 bases at V and 7 bases at J, with 12 bases in the middle. In germline, CDR1 is SEHNR, CDR2 FQNEAQ (reference sequence). Here the CDR3 DNA reads TGTGCCAGCAGCCGGGGGGCCGGGAATGAGCAGTTCTTC. Residues: CASSRGAGNEQFF.

The V call is TRBV7-9, the J call TRBJ1-1; no clear D gene. Germline V gene lookup returns CDR1 SEHNR and CDR2 FQNEAQ (reference sequence). CDR3 size: 10 residues. V lost 6 bases, J lost 5 bases, and 4 bases lay in between. CDR3 sequence reads: CASRRTEAFF. CDR3 sequence (DNA): TGTGCCAGCAGGAGAACTGAAGCTTTCTTT.

For this clone: The same CDR3 can be traced to other DNA sequences in this sample. The rearrangement links TRBV7-2 to TRBJ2-5; no firm D call. The CDR3 totals 11 residues. Germline V CDR1 and CDR2: SGHTA, FQGNSA. V was clipped by 3 bases and J by 5 bases, with 4 bases between them. The CDR3 loop reads CASSFTETQYF. The CDR3 DNA reads TGTGCCAGCAGCTTTACTGAGACCCAGTACTTC.

This chain connects TRBV18 to TRBJ1-1, with 8 bases that match TRBD1. The CDR3 runs to 14 residues. J lost 11 bases, V lost 4 bases, and 12 bases had no gene match. In germline, CDR1 is KGHSH, CDR2 LQKENI. The CDR3 is CASSRPDRAEDAFF. The CDR3 DNA reads as TGTGCCAGCTCACGTCCGGACAGGGCGGAAGATGCTTTCTTT.